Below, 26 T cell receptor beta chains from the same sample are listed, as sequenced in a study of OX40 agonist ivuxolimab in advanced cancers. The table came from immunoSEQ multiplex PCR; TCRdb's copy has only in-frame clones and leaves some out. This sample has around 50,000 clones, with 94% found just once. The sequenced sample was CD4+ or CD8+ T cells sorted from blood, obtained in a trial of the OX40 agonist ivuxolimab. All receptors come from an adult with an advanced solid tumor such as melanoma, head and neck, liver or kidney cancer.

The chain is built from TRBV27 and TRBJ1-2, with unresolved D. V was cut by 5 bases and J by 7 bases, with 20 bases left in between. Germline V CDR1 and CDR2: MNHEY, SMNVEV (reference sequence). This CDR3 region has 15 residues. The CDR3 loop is CASSNDLSGNRGYTF. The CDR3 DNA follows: TGTGCCAGCAGTAACGATTTAAGCGGGAATCGTGGCTACACCTTC.

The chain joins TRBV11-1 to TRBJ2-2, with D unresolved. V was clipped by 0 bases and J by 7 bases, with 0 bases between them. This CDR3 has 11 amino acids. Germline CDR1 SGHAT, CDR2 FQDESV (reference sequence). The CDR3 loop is CASSLAGELFF. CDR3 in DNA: TGTGCCAGCAGCTTAGCCGGGGAGCTGTTTTTT.

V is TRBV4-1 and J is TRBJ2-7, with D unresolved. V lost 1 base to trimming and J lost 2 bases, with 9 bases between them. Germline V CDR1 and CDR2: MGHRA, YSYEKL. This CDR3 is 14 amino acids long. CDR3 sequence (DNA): TGCGCCAGCAGCCAAGCTGTAGGAACCTACGAGCAGTACTTC. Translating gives CASSQAVGTYEQYF.

The CDR3 is CASGGPDTQGGTDTQYF. As DNA, the CDR3 is TGTGCCTCTGGGGGGCCTGACACCCAAGGGGGCACAGATACGCAGTATTTT. The chain has TRBV18 and TRBJ2-3, with D perhaps assigned TRBD1 or TRBD2 (6 bases each). This CDR3 has 17 residues. Trimming shortened V by 11 bases and J by 1 base, and 25 bases separated the two germline ends. Germline assignment: CDR1 KGHSH and CDR2 LQKENI.

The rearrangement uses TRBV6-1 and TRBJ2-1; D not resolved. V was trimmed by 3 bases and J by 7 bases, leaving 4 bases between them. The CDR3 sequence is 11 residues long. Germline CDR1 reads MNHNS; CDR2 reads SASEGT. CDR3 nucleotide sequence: TGTGCCAGCAGTGATTCGAATGAGCAGTTCTTC. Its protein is CASSDSNEQFF.

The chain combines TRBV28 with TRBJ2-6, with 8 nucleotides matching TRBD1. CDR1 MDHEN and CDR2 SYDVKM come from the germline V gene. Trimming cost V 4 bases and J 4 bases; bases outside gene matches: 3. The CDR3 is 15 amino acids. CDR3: CASSWDRTGANVLTF. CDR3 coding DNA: TGTGCCAGCAGTTGGGACAGGACGGGGGCCAACGTCCTGACTTTC.

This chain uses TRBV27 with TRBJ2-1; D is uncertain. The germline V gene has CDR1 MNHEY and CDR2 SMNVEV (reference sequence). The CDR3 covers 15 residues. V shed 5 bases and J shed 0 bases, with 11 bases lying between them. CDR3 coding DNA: TGTGCCAGCAGTAGAGGTTTGAGCTCCTACAATGAGCAGTTCTTC. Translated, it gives CASSRGLSSYNEQFF.

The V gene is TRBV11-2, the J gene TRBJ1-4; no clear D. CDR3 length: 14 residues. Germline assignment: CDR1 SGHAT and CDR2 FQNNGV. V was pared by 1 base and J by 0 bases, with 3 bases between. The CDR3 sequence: CASSLAATNEKLFF. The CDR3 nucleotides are TGTGCCAGCAGCTTAGCCGCAACTAATGAAAAACTGTTTTTT.

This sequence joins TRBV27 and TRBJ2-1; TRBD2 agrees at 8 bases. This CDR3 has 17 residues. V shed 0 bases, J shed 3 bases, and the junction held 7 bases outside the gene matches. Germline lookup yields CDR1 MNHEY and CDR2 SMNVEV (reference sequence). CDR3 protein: CASSLSGLAIVYNEQFF. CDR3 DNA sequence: TGTGCCAGCAGTTTATCCGGACTAGCCATAGTCTACAATGAGCAGTTCTTC.

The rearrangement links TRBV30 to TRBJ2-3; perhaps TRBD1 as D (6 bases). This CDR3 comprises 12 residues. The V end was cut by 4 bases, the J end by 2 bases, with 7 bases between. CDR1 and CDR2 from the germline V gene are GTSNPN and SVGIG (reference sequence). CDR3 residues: CAWNRATDTQYF. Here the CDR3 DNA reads TGTGCCTGGAACAGGGCCACAGATACGCAGTATTTT.

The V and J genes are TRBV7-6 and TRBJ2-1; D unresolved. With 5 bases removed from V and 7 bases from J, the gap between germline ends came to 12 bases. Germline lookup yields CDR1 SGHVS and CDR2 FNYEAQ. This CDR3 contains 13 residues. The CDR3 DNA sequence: TGTGCCAGCAGCCATACTGAGTGGAATGAGCAGTTCTTC. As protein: CASSHTEWNEQFF.

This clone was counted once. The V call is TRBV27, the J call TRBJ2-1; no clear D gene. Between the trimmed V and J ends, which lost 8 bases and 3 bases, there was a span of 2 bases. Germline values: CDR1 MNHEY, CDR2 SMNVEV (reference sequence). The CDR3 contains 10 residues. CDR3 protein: CASGYNEQFF. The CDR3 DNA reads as TGTGCCAGCGGCTACAATGAGCAGTTCTTC.

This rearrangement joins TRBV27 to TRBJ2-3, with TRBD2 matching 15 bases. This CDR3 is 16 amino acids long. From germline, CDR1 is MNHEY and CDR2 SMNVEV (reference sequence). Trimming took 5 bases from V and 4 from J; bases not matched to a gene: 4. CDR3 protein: CASSPGTSGRSDTQYF. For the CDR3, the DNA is TGTGCCAGCAGTCCCGGGACTAGCGGGAGGTCAGATACGCAGTATTTT.

CDR3 loop: CASAGTRDQETQYF. CDR3 nucleotides: TGTGCCAGCGCCGGGACAAGGGACCAAGAGACCCAGTACTTC. The chain joins TRBV27 to TRBJ2-5; a possible D gene is TRBD1 (6 bases). The germline V gene encodes CDR1 MNHEY and CDR2 SMNVEV (reference sequence). V dropped 8 bases and J dropped 0 bases, with 13 bases sitting between them. CDR3 length equals 14 residues.

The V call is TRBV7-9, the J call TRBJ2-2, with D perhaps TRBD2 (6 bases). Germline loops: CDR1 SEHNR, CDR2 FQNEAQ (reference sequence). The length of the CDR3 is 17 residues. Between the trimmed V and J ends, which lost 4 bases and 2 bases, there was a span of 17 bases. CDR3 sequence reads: CASSWRVGQKNTGELFF. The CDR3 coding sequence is TGTGCCAGCAGCTGGAGGGTCGGGCAGAAAAACACCGGGGAGCTGTTTTTT. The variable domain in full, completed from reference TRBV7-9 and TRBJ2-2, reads DTGVSQNPRHKITKRGQNVTFRCDPISEHNRLYWYRQTLGQGPEFLTYFQNEAQLEKSRLLSDRFSAERPKGSFSTLEIQRTEQGDSAMYLCASSWRVGQKNTGELFFGEGSRLTVL.

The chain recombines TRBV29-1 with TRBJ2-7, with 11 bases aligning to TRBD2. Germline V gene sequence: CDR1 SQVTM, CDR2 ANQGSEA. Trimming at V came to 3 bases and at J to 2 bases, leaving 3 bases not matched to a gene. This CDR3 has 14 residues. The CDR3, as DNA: TGCAGCGTTGAGCCTAGCGGGAGGCCCTACGAGCAGTACTTC. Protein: CSVEPSGRPYEQYF.

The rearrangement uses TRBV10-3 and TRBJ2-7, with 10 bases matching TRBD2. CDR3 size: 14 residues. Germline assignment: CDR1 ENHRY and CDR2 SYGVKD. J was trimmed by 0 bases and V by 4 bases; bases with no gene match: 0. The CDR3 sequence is CAISGTSGSYEQYF. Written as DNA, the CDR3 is TGTGCCATCAGTGGGACTAGCGGCTCCTACGAGCAGTACTTC.

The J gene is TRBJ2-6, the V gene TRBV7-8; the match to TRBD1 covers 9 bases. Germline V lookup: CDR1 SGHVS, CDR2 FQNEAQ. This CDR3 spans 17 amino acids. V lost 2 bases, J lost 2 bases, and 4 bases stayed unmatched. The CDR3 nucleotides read TGTGCCAGCAGCTTATACAGGGGGCTCGCTGGGGCCAACGTCCTGACTTTC. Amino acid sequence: CASSLYRGLAGANVLTF.

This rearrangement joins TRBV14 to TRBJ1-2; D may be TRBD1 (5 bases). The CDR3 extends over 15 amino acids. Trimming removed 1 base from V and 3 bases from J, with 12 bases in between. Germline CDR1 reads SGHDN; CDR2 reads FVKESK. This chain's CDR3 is CASSQGRGPDYGYTF. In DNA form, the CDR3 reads TGTGCCAGCAGCCAAGGGAGGGGACCGGACTATGGCTACACCTTC.

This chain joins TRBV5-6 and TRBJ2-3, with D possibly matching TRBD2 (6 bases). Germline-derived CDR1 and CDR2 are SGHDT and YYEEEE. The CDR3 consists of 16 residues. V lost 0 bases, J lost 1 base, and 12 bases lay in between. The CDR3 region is CASSLDGEEGTDTQYF. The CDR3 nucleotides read TGTGCCAGCAGCTTGGATGGGGAGGAGGGCACAGATACGCAGTATTTT.

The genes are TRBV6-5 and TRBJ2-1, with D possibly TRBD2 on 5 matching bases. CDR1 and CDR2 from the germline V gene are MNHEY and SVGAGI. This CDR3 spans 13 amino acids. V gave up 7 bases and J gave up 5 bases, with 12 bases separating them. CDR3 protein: CASTRTGNNEQFF. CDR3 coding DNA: TGTGCCAGCACCCGGACTGGAAACAATGAGCAGTTCTTC.

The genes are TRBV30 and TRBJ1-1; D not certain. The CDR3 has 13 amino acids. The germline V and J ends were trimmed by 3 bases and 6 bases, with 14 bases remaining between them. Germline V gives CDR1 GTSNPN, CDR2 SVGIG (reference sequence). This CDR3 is CAWRGRRGPEAFF. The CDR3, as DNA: TGTGCCTGGAGAGGCCGCCGTGGGCCTGAAGCTTTCTTT.

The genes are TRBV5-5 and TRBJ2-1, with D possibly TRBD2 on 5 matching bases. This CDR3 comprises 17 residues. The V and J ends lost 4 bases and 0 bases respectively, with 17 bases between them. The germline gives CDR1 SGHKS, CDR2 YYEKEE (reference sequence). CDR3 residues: CASSPPPGERSYNEQFF. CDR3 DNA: TGTGCCAGCAGCCCCCCGCCCGGGGAACGCTCCTACAATGAGCAGTTCTTC.

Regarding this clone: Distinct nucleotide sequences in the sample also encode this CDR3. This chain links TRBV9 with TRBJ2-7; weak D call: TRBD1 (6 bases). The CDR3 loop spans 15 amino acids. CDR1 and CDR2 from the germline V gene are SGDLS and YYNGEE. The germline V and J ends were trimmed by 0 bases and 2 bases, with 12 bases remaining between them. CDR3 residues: CASSVGGTGTYEQYF. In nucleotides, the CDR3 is TGTGCCAGCAGCGTAGGGGGCACAGGGACCTACGAGCAGTACTTC.

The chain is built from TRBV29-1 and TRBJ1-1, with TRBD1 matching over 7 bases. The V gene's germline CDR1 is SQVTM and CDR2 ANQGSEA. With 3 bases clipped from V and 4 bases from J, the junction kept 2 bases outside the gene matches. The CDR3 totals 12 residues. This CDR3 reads CSVDPGGTEAFF. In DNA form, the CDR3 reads TGCAGCGTTGACCCAGGGGGCACTGAAGCTTTCTTT.

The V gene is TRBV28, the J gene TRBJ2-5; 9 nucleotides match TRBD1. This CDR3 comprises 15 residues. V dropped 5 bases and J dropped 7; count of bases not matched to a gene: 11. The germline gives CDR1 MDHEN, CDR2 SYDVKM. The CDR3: CASSLVLDRGWTQYF. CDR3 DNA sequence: TGTGCCAGCAGTCTGGTTTTGGACAGGGGATGGACCCAGTACTTC.